This T cell receptor (beta chain) was captured by sequencing in a study of T cell clusters in autoimmune cytopenias. At the level of the study: A median of about 50,000 TRB reads per sample yielded a median around 2,500 distinct clonotypes.

Considering frequency, this clonotype is medium-sized. Its antigen is still unknown. The CDR3 consists of 15 residues. The germline V gene encodes CDR1 SGHNT and CDR2 YYREEE (reference sequence). One tube held mixed TRB-A and TRB-B primer pools for touch-down PCR. From the multiplex PCR reads, TCRdb lists one entry per CDR3 protein and no DNA. This repertoire includes 3,000 to 5,000 distinct CDR3 sequences. Study-level points and caveats: Physiological T cell clusters of healthy donors were apparently absent in primary autoimmune cytopenia patients.

Some 39,000 genome equivalents of blood DNA were amplified for TRB. These data were likewise used in another study, on T cell repertoires in aging, cancer and after chemotherapy. That study adds: Repeat sampling of healthy donors over several months to years showed clear clonal overlap.

Sequencing input: peripheral blood. The chain employs TRBV5-4 and TRBJ2-3; as DNA is missing, the TRBD2 call by TCRdb cannot be tested. The receptor's source is a human donor in good health. This CDR3 reads CASNSRLGMADTQYF.